Listed below are T cell receptor beta chains from one sample, sequenced in a study of T cell responses to AZD1222 COVID-19 vaccine. The table came from immunoSEQ multiplex PCR; TCRdb's copy has only in-frame clones and leaves some out. Of 120,000 or so clones detected, around 89% appear once; the ten largest clones hold approximately 3.5%. The starting material was peripheral blood, obtained 28 days after the second AZD1222 dose. The source of these receptors is an adult who received the AZD1222 COVID-19 vaccine. CDR3s include the opening cysteine and the closing phenylalanine or tryptophan. D genes are given only for firm matches. Rows give clone size only sometimes, using once, few, many, or a class for an expanded clone.

v_call	d_call	cdr3_length	clone_size	j_call	cdr3_nt	cdr3_aa
TRBV7-8	TRBD2	15	-	TRBJ2-7	TGTGCCAGCAGCGTAACAGGAGCGGGGACCTACGAGCAGTACTTC	CASSVTGAGTYEQYF
TRBV7-3	TRBD1	14	-	TRBJ2-7	TGTGCCAGCAGCCCTGGACAGGAGGCCTACGAGCAGTACTTC	CASSPGQEAYEQYF
TRBV5-3	TRBD1	15	-	TRBJ1-5	TGTGCCAGAAGCCACCGGGACAGAGGCTCCGAGCCCCAGCATTTT	CARSHRDRGSEPQHF
TRBV4-2	-	13	-	TRBJ2-5	TGTGCCAGCAGCCTCAGAACCCAAGAGACCCAGTACTTC	CASSLRTQETQYF
TRBV4-1	-	14	-	TRBJ1-4	TGCGCCAGCAGCCGGGCCGCCGGGGGAGAAAAACTGTTTTTT	CASSRAAGGEKLFF
TRBV4-3	-	14	-	TRBJ1-4	TGCGCCAGCAGCCAACGCCTAGGATCTGAAAAACTGTTTTTT	CASSQRLGSEKLFF
TRBV5-1	TRBD1	15	-	TRBJ1-1	TGCGCCAGCAGCCCCTCAACCAACAGGGGGTCCGGGGCTTTCTTT	CASSPSTNRGSGAFF
TRBV19	-	13	-	TRBJ1-1	TGTGCCAGTAGTATAATCGGTGGCACTGAAGCTTTCTTT	CASSIIGGTEAFF
TRBV19	-	15	-	TRBJ1-1	TGTGCCAGTAGTATAGGGGAAGGGCAGTACACTGAAGCTTTCTTT	CASSIGEGQYTEAFF
TRBV6-1	-	16	-	TRBJ2-3	TGTGCCAGCAGTGAGCTCCACGGTGGTAGCACAGATACGCAGTATTTT	CASSELHGGSTDTQYF
TRBV4-3	-	13	-	TRBJ1-5	TGCGCCAGCAGCCAAGTCAGCAATCAGCCCCAGCATTTT	CASSQVSNQPQHF
TRBV15	-	12	few	TRBJ1-1	TGTGCCACCTCTCGGGGGCTCACTGAAGCTTTCTTT	CATSRGLTEAFF